The 12 T cell receptor beta chains in this list originate from one sample, sequenced in a study of cytomegalovirus exposure and HLA in healthy donors (dated by TCRdb to the late 2010s). Library preparation was by the immunoSEQ multiplex PCR assay. For the multiplex PCR, a mixture combining 60 forward primers for TCR Vbeta segments and 13 reverse primers for TCR Jbeta segments was used. As stored in TCRdb, this immuneACCESS dataset retains in-frame rearrangements with V and J assigned. A fraction of the clones does not appear; measured against another copy, unresolved V genes explain less than half of the discrepancy, and the remainder lacks a known reason. The sample table records 180,000 or so clones; more than 60% of these occur just once. The ten largest clones capture around 8.3% of the sample. Sequenced material: PBMCs. The receptors come from a woman aged 40 to 50 in good health and CMV-seropositive.

V usage is TRBV7-2 and J usage is TRBJ2-7; 8 bases match TRBD1. CDR1 is SGHTA, CDR2 FQGNSA, per germline. The CDR3 is 15 residues long. Trimming removed 5 bases from V and 3 bases from J; junction bases left unmatched: 9. Here the CDR3 reads CASSVVGTGIYEQYF. CDR3 nucleotide sequence: TGTGCCAGCAGCGTGGTCGGGACAGGAATCTACGAGCAGTACTTC.

The chain has TRBV29-1 and TRBJ1-2, with D unclear. The CDR3 is made up of 12 amino acids. Germline V lookup: CDR1 SQVTM, CDR2 ANQGSEA. V was trimmed by 5 bases and J by 7 bases, leaving 14 bases between them. The chain's CDR3 is CSVLLLSGGYTF. DNA for the CDR3: TGCAGCGTTCTTCTTCTCTCGGGTGGCTACACCTTC.

The rearrangement links TRBV5-4 to TRBJ1-2; D remains ambiguous. Germline CDR1 is SGHNT and CDR2 is YYREEE (reference sequence). The CDR3 length is 13 residues. Deletions cut 1 base from V and 1 base from J, with 5 bases between. CDR3 DNA sequence: TGTGCCAGCAGCTTGAACAGTAACTATGGCTACACCTTC. Protein: CASSLNSNYGYTF. The variable domain in full, with the rest retrieved from reference TRBV5-4 and TRBJ1-2, is ETGVTQSPTHLIKTRGQQVTLRCSSQSGHNTVSWYQQALGQGPQFIFQYYREEENGRGNFPPRFSGLQFPNYSSELNVNALELDDSALYLCASSLNSNYGYTFGSGTRLTVV.

This chain uses TRBV5-6 with TRBJ2-7; TRBD1 matches 8 bases. J lost 0 bases, V lost 0 bases, and 2 bases had no gene match. This CDR3 is built from 15 residues. Germline lookup yields CDR1 SGHDT and CDR2 YYEEEE. CDR3 sequence: CASSLVGQGSYEQYF. In DNA, the CDR3 is TGTGCCAGCAGCTTGGTTGGACAGGGCTCCTACGAGCAGTACTTC. Variable domain in full (rest from reference TRBV5-6 and TRBJ2-7): DAGVTQSPTHLIKTRGQQVTLRCSPKSGHDTVSWYQQALGQGPQFIFQYYEEEERQRGNFPDRFSGHQFPNYSSELNVNALLLGDSALYLCASSLVGQGSYEQYFGPGTRLTVT.

This clone was seen a handful of times. This chain connects TRBV10-1 to TRBJ2-2; weak D call: TRBD2 (6 bases). The CDR3 totals 18 residues. V gave up 5 bases and J gave up 1 base, with 20 bases separating them. The V gene's germline CDR1 is WNHNN and CDR2 SYGVQD (reference sequence). CDR3 amino acids: CASSQSYNRELNTGELFF. The CDR3 nucleotides are TGCGCCAGCAGTCAGAGTTACAACCGGGAGCTGAACACCGGGGAGCTGTTTTTT.

CDR3 sequence (DNA): TGTGCCAGCAGCAAAACCTGGACAGGAGAGACCGGGGAGCTGTTTTTT. Encoded protein: CASSKTWTGETGELFF. This chain joins TRBV27 and TRBJ2-2; 7 bases are a match to TRBD1. This CDR3 region has 16 residues. Germline V gene data show CDR1 as MNHEY and CDR2 as SMNVEV (reference sequence). The V and J ends lost 6 bases and 5 bases, in that order; junction bases with no gene match: 12.

The chain recombines TRBV5-6 with TRBJ1-2; D unresolved. Germline assignment: CDR1 SGHDT and CDR2 YYEEEE. The CDR3 covers 13 residues. Trimming took 0 bases from V and 7 from J, leaving 10 bases between them. The CDR3 nucleotides are TGTGCCAGCAGCTTGGTCTCGGCAGGTGGCTACACCTTC. Translating gives CASSLVSAGGYTF. Full variable domain (remainder filled in from reference TRBV5-6 and TRBJ1-2): DAGVTQSPTHLIKTRGQQVTLRCSPKSGHDTVSWYQQALGQGPQFIFQYYEEEERQRGNFPDRFSGHQFPNYSSELNVNALLLGDSALYLCASSLVSAGGYTFGSGTRLTVV.

This rearrangement joins TRBV6-5 to TRBJ2-7; D uncertain. The CDR3 sequence is 13 residues long. V lost 2 bases and J 3 bases, leaving 8 bases between the germline ends. Germline V gene data show CDR1 as MNHEY and CDR2 as SVGAGI. The CDR3 region has the DNA TGTGCCAGCAGTTACGGGCAGAGCTACGAGCAGTACTTC. It encodes CASSYGQSYEQYF.

The V gene is TRBV28, the J gene TRBJ2-1; TRBD2 matches at 12 bases. Germline V gene sequence: CDR1 MDHEN, CDR2 SYDVKM. The CDR3 has 15 amino acids. J lost 7 bases, V lost 6 bases, and 7 bases had no gene match. CDR3 DNA sequence: TGTGCCAGCAGCCCTAGCGGGAGGGCCGCAAATGAGCAGTTCTTC. This codes for CASSPSGRAANEQFF.

The V and J genes are TRBV4-2 and TRBJ2-1; D not resolved. V lost 0 bases to trimming and J lost 10 bases, with 16 bases between them. The CDR3 has 15 residues. Looked up from germline, CDR1 is LGHNA and CDR2 is YNFKEQ. The CDR3 nucleotides read TGTGCCAGCAGCCAAGATAAGAGTTACGATAAAGAGCAGTTCTTC. Translating gives CASSQDKSYDKEQFF.

The chain is built from TRBV7-8 and TRBJ1-2, with 8 bases identical to TRBD1. Germline V CDR1 and CDR2: SGHVS, FQNEAQ. V was pared by 5 bases and J by 5 bases, with 13 bases of the junction left unmatched. The CDR3 has 16 residues. DNA of the CDR3: TGTGCCAGCAGCCCTAGTGGGGGGGGGACAGGATATGGCTACACCTTC. This gives the protein CASSPSGGGTGYGYTF.

V is TRBV6-5 and J is TRBJ2-3; 10 positions match TRBD1. The J segment lost 2 bases and the V segment lost 4 bases, leaving 6 bases of the junction unmatched. The CDR3 spans 16 residues. CDR1 and CDR2 from the germline V gene are MNHEY and SVGAGI. CDR3 in amino acids: CASSLTGGRPTDTQYF. In DNA, the CDR3 is TGTGCCAGCAGTTTGACAGGGGGCCGACCCACAGATACGCAGTATTTT.